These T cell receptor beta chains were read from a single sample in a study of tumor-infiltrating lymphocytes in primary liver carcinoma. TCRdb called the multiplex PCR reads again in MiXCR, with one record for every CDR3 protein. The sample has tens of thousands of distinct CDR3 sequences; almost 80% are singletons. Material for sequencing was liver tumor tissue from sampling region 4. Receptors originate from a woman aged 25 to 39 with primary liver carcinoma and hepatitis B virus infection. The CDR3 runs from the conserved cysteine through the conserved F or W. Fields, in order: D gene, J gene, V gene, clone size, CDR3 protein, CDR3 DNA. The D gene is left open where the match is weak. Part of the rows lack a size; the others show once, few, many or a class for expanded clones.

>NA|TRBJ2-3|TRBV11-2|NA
CACSPREPSSTDTQYF
TGTGCCTGCAGCCCGAGGGAGCCGTCGAGCACAGATACGCAATATTTT
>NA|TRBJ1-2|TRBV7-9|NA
CACSPWTAFYGYTF
TGTGCCTGTAGCCCTTGGACAGCCTTCTATGGCTACACCTTC
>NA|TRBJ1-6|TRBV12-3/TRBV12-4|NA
CTSSKRQDSSPLHF
TGCACCAGCAGTAAGAGACAGGATAGTTCACCCCTCCACTTT
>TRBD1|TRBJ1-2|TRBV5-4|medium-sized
CASSPGQGSYGYTF
TGTGCCAGCAGCCCGGGACAGGGGAGCTATGGCTACACCTTC
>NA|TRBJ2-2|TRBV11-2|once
CASSHDPQLSTGELFF
TGTGCCAGCAGCCACGATCCCCAATTAAGCACCGGGGAGCTGTTTTTT
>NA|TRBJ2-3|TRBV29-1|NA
CGPRSESVAVTQYF
TGCGGCCCCCGCTCAGAAAGCGTTGCAGTCACGCAGTATTTT
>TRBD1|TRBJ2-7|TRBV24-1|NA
CATSGLRLGQDSYEQYF
TGTGCCACCAGTGGACTAAGACTGGGACAGGACTCCTACGAGCAGTACTTC
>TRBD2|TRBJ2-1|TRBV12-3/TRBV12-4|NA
CASSLSTSGLEQFF
TGTGCCAGCAGCCTGTCGACTAGCGGACTTGAGCAGTTCTTC
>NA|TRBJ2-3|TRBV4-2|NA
CASSESTGVDTHYF
TGTGCTAGCAGCGAATCGACAGGTGTAGATACGCACTATTTT
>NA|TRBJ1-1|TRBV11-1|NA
CARNFRQGYTEAFF
TGTGCTAGGAACTTCAGGCAGGGCTACACTGAAGCTTTCTTT
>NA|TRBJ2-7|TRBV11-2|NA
CASSLGGTALRSYEQYF
TGTGCCAGCAGCTTAGGAGGTACAGCTCTAAGATCCTACGAACAGTACTTC
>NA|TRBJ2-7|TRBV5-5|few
CASSLKGRARSSYEQYF
TGTGCCAGCAGCTTGAAGGGCAGGGCGCGCAGCTCCTACGAGCAGTATTTC
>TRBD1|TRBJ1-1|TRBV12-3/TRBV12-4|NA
CPNSPVPGQGTGTEAFF
TGTCCCAACAGCCCTGTCCCGGGACAGGGGACGGGCACTGAAGCTTTCTTT
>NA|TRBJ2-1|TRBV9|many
CASSVIPTGGGNNEQFF
TGTGCCAGCAGCGTAATCCCGACGGGTGGAGGGAACAATGAGCAGTTCTTC
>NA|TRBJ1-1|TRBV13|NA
CANSLGGFGIGDTKAFF
TGTGCCAACAGCTTAGGAGGGTTTGGTATTGGGGACACTAAAGCTTTCTTT
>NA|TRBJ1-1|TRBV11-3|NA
CANSTGLAAEALF
TGTGCCAACTCTACAGGGCTGGCGGCTGAAGCTCTCTTT
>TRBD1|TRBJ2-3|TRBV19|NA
CASTTGQGTDTQYF
TGTGCCAGTACTACCGGACAGGGCACAGATACACAGTATTTT
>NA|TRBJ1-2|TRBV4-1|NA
CANKSGCTF
TGCGCCAACAAATCGGGCTGCACCTTC
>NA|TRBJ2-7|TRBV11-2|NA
CASSSYPGPYSYEQYF
TGTGCCAGCAGCTCATATCCGGGCCCCTACAGCTACGAGCAGTACTTC
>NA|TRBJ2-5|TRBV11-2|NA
CVTSPRQIETQYF
TGTGTCACCAGCCCTAGACAGATAGAGACCCAGTATTTC
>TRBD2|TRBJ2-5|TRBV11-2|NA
CASSRDTSGATQYF
TGTGCCAGCAGCCGTGATACTAGCGGGGCGACCCAGTACTTC
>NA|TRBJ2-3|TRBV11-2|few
CASSSPGTTQYF
TGTGCCAGCAGCTCCCCGGGAACTACGCAGTATTTT
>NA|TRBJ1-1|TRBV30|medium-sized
CAWRETGKPEAFF
TGTGCCTGGCGGGAGACGGGTAAGCCTGAAGCTTTCTTT
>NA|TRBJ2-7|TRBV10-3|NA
CAISETDYEWYF
TGTGCCATCAGTGAAACGGACTACGAGTGGTACTTC
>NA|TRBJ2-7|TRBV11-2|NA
CASRIGYHERYF
TGCGCCAGCCGCATAGGGTACCACGAGCGGTACTTT
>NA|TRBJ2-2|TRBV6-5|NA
CASGTRIGFTGELFF
TGTGCCAGCGGTACGCGGATAGGGTTCACCGGGGAGCTGTTTTTT
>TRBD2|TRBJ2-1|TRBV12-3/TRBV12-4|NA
CASSLSRTSGPEQFF
TGTGCCAGCAGCCTATCCAGGACTAGCGGACCTGAGCAGTTCTTC
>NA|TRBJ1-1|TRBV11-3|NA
CASSLKVAITQALF
TGTGCCAGCAGTTTAAAAGTGGCGATCACTCAAGCTTTATTT
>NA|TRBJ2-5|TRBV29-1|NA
CSVFRDHGTQYF
TGCAGCGTTTTCCGGGACCATGGGACCCAGTACTTC
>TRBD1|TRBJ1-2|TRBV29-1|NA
CSVEDGSAGGGYTF
TGCAGCGTTGAAGATGGTTCGGCAGGGGGAGGCTACACCTTC
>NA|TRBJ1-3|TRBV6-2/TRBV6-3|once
CASTPPGSGNTIYF
TGTGCAAGCACCCCCCCGGGGAGTGGAAACACCATATATTTT
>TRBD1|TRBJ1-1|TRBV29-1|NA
CSVETGRTESFF
TGCAGTGTCGAGACAGGGCGCACTGAATCTTTCTTT
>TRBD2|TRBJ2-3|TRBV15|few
CATSSTQREGTDTQYF
TGTGCCACCAGCAGTACCCAGCGGGAGGGGACAGATACGCAGTATTTT
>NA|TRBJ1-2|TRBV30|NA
CAWSPASGMPGTF
TGTGCCTGGAGTCCAGCCTCGGGGATGCCGGGAACCTTC
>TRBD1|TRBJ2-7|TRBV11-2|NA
CASISQGAEQYF
TGTGCCAGTATCTCCCAGGGGGCCGAGCAGTATTTC
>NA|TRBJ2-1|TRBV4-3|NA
CSSSQNVTGARDDQFF
TGCTCCAGCAGCCAAAACGTAACGGGAGCCAGAGATGATCAGTTCTTC